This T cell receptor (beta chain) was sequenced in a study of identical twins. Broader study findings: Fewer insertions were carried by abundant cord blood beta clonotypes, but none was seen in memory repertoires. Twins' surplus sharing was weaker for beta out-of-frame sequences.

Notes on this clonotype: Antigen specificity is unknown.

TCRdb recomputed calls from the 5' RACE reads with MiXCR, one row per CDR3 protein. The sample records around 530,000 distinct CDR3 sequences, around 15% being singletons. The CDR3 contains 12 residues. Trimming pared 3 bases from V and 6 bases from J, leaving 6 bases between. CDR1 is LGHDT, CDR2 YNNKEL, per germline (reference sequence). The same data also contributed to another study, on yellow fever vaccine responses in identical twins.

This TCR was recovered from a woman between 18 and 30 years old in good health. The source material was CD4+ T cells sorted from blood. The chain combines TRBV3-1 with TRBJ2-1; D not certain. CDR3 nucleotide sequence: TGTGCCAGCAGCCAGTCTCCCAATGAGCAGTTCTTC. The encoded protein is CASSQSPNEQFF.